A single sample gave rise to the 20 T cell receptor beta chains below, sequenced in a study of OX40 agonist ivuxolimab in advanced cancers. Using immunoSEQ multiplex PCR, the repertoire was profiled, and TCRdb retains in-frame clones only, with some absent. The table lists some 39,000 clones, around 90% of them singletons, with 4.5% to 6% in the top ten. This specimen consisted of CD4+ or CD8+ T cells sorted from blood, obtained in a trial of the OX40 agonist ivuxolimab. The receptors derive from an adult with an advanced solid tumor such as melanoma, head and neck, liver or kidney cancer.

The chain links TRBV5-6 to TRBJ2-7; possible D gene TRBD2, 5 bases. CDR1 is SGHDT and CDR2 is YYEEEE in the germline V gene. This CDR3 region has 14 residues. Trimming shortened V by 1 base and J by 2 bases, and 10 bases separated the two germline ends. In DNA form, the CDR3 reads TGTGCCAGCAGCTTGAGCCTAGCCGCCTACGAGCAGTACTTC. Protein product: CASSLSLAAYEQYF.

The chain employs TRBV27 and TRBJ2-7, with 12 bases aligning to TRBD2. CDR1 and CDR2 (germline): MNHEY, SMNVEV (reference sequence). CDR3 length: 17 residues. J was trimmed by 2 bases and V by 0 bases; bases with no gene match: 5. CDR3 coding DNA: TGTGCCAGCAGTTTATCCAATCTAGCGGGAGGGCCCTACGAGCAGTACTTC. Encoded protein: CASSLSNLAGGPYEQYF.

The chain couples TRBV9 to TRBJ2-5, with a possible D match to TRBD1 (5 bases). CDR3 length: 17 amino acids. The ends were cut back, 3 bases at V and 5 bases at J, with 23 bases in the middle. Per the germline V gene, CDR1 is SGDLS and CDR2 is YYNGEE. The CDR3 DNA sequence: TGTGCCAGCAGCGAGGGGATCGGTCGGCCCAAGGGGGAGACCCAGTACTTC. Amino acids: CASSEGIGRPKGETQYF.

DNA for the CDR3: TGCGCCAGCAGCTTGGTGCCAGGTGTAAATGAAAAACTGTTTTTT. Translation gives CASSLVPGVNEKLFF. The V gene is TRBV5-1, the J gene TRBJ1-4; the D is unclear. Germline V gene data show CDR1 as SGHRS and CDR2 as YFSETQ. V lost 0 bases to trimming and J lost 5 bases, with 11 bases between them. The CDR3 runs to 15 residues.

This chain links TRBV7-3 with TRBJ2-2; no definite D call. V lost 4 bases and J 4 bases, leaving 19 bases between the germline ends. CDR1 is SGHTA, CDR2 FQGTGA, per germline. The CDR3 totals 17 residues. The chain's CDR3 is CASSSSRLTSFTGELFF. The CDR3 DNA follows: TGTGCCAGCAGCTCCTCCCGGTTGACTTCTTTCACCGGGGAGCTGTTTTTT. Complete variable domain (other parts from reference TRBV7-3 and TRBJ2-2): GAGVSQTPSNKVTEKGKYVELRCDPISGHTALYWYRQSLGQGPEFLIYFQGTGAADDSGLPNDRFFAVRPEGSVSTLKIQRTERGDSAVYLCASSSSRLTSFTGELFFGEGSRLTVL.

CDR3: CASSTAGDIQETQYF. CDR3 sequence (DNA): TGTGCCAGTAGTACGGCAGGAGATATCCAAGAGACCCAGTACTTC. V is TRBV19 and J is TRBJ2-5, with D unclear. From germline, CDR1 is LNHDA and CDR2 SQIVND (reference sequence). This CDR3 region has 15 residues. Trimming cost V 4 bases and J 1 base, with 13 bases left between them.

This chain links TRBV10-3 with TRBJ1-4; tentatively, D is TRBD1 (6 bases). The V gene lost 2 bases and the J gene lost 0 bases, with 7 bases spanning the gap. Germline CDR1 reads ENHRY; CDR2 reads SYGVKD. The CDR3 sequence is 15 residues long. This CDR3 reads CAISETGTTNEKLFF. The CDR3 DNA follows: TGTGCCATCAGTGAGACAGGGACAACTAATGAAAAACTGTTTTTT.

The chain combines TRBV5-1 with TRBJ1-4, with 10 positions matching TRBD1. The CDR3 loop spans 15 amino acids. Germline CDR1 is SGHRS and CDR2 is YFSETQ. V shed 2 bases, J shed 5 bases, and the junction held 3 bases outside the gene matches. The DNA for the CDR3 is TGCGCCAGCAGCTTACGGACAGGGGGGAATGAAAAACTGTTTTTT. Residues: CASSLRTGGNEKLFF.

V usage is TRBV2 and J usage is TRBJ2-2; 9 bases fit TRBD1. Trimming removed 5 bases from V and 4 bases from J; junction bases left unmatched: 2. The CDR3 sequence is 14 residues long. Germline CDR1 is SNHLY and CDR2 is FYNNEI. Here the CDR3 reads CASSQDRGTGELFF. The CDR3 DNA follows: TGTGCCAGCAGTCAGGACAGGGGCACCGGGGAGCTGTTTTTT.

In regard to this clone: The same CDR3 is also encoded by other DNA sequences in this sample. The rearrangement uses TRBV5-6 and TRBJ1-4, with D perhaps TRBD1 (6 bases). Trimming removed 2 bases at V and 5 bases at J, with 10 bases between. The CDR3 extends over 14 amino acids. The germline V gene has CDR1 SGHDT and CDR2 YYEEEE. In DNA form, the CDR3 reads TGTGCCAGCAGCTTACAGGGTCGGAATGAAAAACTGTTTTTT. Translating gives CASSLQGRNEKLFF.

Only one count was recorded for this clone. The J gene is TRBJ2-2, the V gene TRBV19; maybe TRBD1 (6 bases). Germline V gene sequence: CDR1 LNHDA, CDR2 SQIVND (reference sequence). Trimming cost V 6 bases and J 6 bases, with 14 bases left between them. This CDR3 spans 14 amino acids. The CDR3 here is CASSRTGMPGELFF. The CDR3 nucleotides read TGTGCCAGTAGCCGAACAGGGATGCCCGGGGAGCTGTTTTTT.

The rearrangement links TRBV6-1 to TRBJ2-3; tentatively, D is TRBD1 (5 bases). CDR1 MNHNS and CDR2 SASEGT come from the germline V gene. Trimming left V 2 bases short and J 4 bases short, with 13 bases between. The CDR3 totals 15 residues. CDR3 sequence: CASSEQGTRADTQYF. DNA for the CDR3: TGTGCCAGCAGTGAACAGGGTACAAGGGCAGATACGCAGTATTTT.

This sequence joins TRBV19 and TRBJ2-7, with D unclear. Trimming left V 3 bases short and J 3 bases short, with 3 bases between. This CDR3 comprises 11 residues. Germline V gene data show CDR1 as LNHDA and CDR2 as SQIVND (reference sequence). The CDR3 loop reads CASSIDYEQYF. CDR3 in DNA: TGTGCCAGTAGTATTGACTACGAGCAGTACTTC. Together with reference TRBV19 and TRBJ2-7, the CDR3 gives the full variable domain: DGGITQSPKYLFRKEGQNVTLSCEQNLNHDAMYWYRQDPGQGLRLIYYSQIVNDFQKGDIAEGYSVSREKKESFPLTVTSAQKNPTAFYLCASSIDYEQYFGPGTRLTVT.

The V gene is TRBV23-1, the J gene TRBJ1-5, with unresolved D. TRBV23-1 is classed as an ORF, of uncertain function. V lost 5 bases, J lost 6 bases, and 11 bases lay in between. The CDR3 is 13 amino acids. The DNA for the CDR3 is TGCGCCAGCAGTGATGTACGAGCTCAGCCCCAGCATTTT. Residues: CASSDVRAQPQHF.

V is TRBV7-2 and J is TRBJ2-3; D call uncertain. Germline-derived CDR1 and CDR2 are SGHTA and FQGNSA. The germline V and J ends were trimmed by 5 bases and 3 bases, with 15 bases remaining between them. The CDR3 spans 15 residues. Here the CDR3 DNA reads TGTGCCAGCAGCGGCCTATATCGTGGGACAGATACGCAGTATTTT. Translation gives CASSGLYRGTDTQYF.

The rearrangement uses TRBV6-5 and TRBJ2-7, with 7 bases that match TRBD1. The CDR3 loop spans 13 amino acids. Unmatched junction bases numbered 2, after V lost 6 bases and J lost 0 bases. Per the germline V gene, CDR1 is MNHEY and CDR2 is SVGAGI. CDR3 region: CASRGTDSYEQYF. CDR3 coding DNA: TGTGCCAGCAGGGGGACAGACTCCTACGAGCAGTACTTC.

V gene TRBV27 combines with J gene TRBJ2-3; 9 nucleotides agree with TRBD2. CDR1 and CDR2 (germline): MNHEY, SMNVEV (reference sequence). V shed 4 bases and J 4 bases; nucleotides not matched to a gene: 3. The CDR3 extends over 14 amino acids. The CDR3 sequence: CASSYSGSSDTQYF. Written as DNA, the CDR3 is TGTGCCAGCAGTTATAGCGGGAGCTCAGATACGCAGTATTTT.

The V and J genes are TRBV5-1 and TRBJ1-4; D remains ambiguous. V was cut by 3 bases and J by 0 bases, with 9 bases left in between. The CDR3 covers 15 residues. Germline CDR1 SGHRS, CDR2 YFSETQ. CDR3 DNA: TGCGCCAGCAGCTGGGGATCCGCAACTAATGAAAAACTGTTTTTT. Amino acids: CASSWGSATNEKLFF.

The V call is TRBV18, the J call TRBJ1-1, with 7 bases that match TRBD1. Trimming at V came to 0 bases and at J to 6 bases, leaving 7 bases not matched to a gene. The CDR3 length is 15 residues. Germline V CDR1 and CDR2: KGHSH, LQKENI. CDR3 coding DNA: TGTGCCAGCTCACCACCTCAAGACAGGGCGTCTGAAGCTTTCTTT. Translated: CASSPPQDRASEAFF.

The rearrangement uses TRBV7-8 and TRBJ2-5; TRBD1 might be the D (6 bases). The V end lost 2 bases, the J end lost 2 bases, and 15 bases lay between the germline ends. The CDR3 runs 16 residues. Germline V gene sequence: CDR1 SGHVS, CDR2 FQNEAQ. The CDR3 sequence: CASSLRRGRGQETQYF. The CDR3 region has the DNA TGTGCCAGCAGCTTACGCAGGGGAAGGGGGCAAGAGACCCAGTACTTC.